This TCR beta chain was sequenced in a study of blood T cells in healthy people across ages. General study findings and limits: As age increased, TCR beta diversity per million T cells fell in a roughly linear fashion.

It was with a sample-barcoded 5' primer and a J-beta primer mix that a second PCR of roughly 7 to 12 cycles was run. Any given sample supplied a minimum of 3 million CDR3-containing paired-end reads. TCRdb reprocessed the 5' RACE reads with MiXCR, giving one entry per CDR3 protein. The sample comprises some 1.1 million distinct CDR3 sequences, 35% to 40% of which are singletons, and approximately 14% rests with the top ten. The CDR3 consists of 15 residues. Trimming removed 4 bases at V and 6 bases at J, with 15 bases between. CDR1 and CDR2 (germline): MDHEN, SYDVKM. Of note for this clonotype: As yet, its antigen is unknown.

J is TRBJ2-2 and V is TRBV28; TRBD2 is a possible D gene (5 bases). Source material: blood. The TCR originated in a man between 18 and 29 years old in good health. The CDR3 reads CASSSVEGLSGELFF. CDR3 nucleotides: TGTGCCAGCAGTTCCGTCGAGGGATTGTCCGGGGAGCTGTTTTTT.